This paragraph covers one T cell receptor beta chain sequence. As yet, its antigen is unknown. The data stem from a study of cytomegalovirus exposure and HLA in healthy donors. Study-wide results and caveats: Associated with cytomegalovirus, according to the listing, were 150 to 200 TCR beta chains.

PCR employed 60 Vbeta and 13 Jbeta primers. Profiling relied on immunoSEQ multiplex PCR, and the TCRdb table lists in-frame clones only, not all of them. The sample carries about 200,000 clones, around three quarters recorded once. This TCR came from a woman aged 25-40 years in good health and CMV-seropositive. The sequencing sample was made of PBMCs.

CDR3 residues: CASSSGQVSSGNTIYF. The CDR3 DNA sequence: TGTGCCAGCAGTTCGGGACAGGTCAGCTCTGGAAACACCATATATTTT. The chain combines TRBV6-5 with TRBJ1-3; 8 bases are a match to TRBD1. CDR1 is MNHEY and CDR2 is SVGAGI in the germline V gene. This CDR3 comprises 16 residues. V trimming: 4 bases; J trimming: 0 bases; junction bases outside the gene matches: 5.